Below are 10 T cell receptor beta chains sequenced from a single sample in a study of blood T cell repertoires in COVID-19. Measured with immunoSEQ multiplex PCR; TCRdb has only the in-frame clones, and not every one. The sample lists about 130,000 clones, 70% to 90% occurring once. The sample comprised PBMCs or T cells enriched from blood (not recorded which). The receptors come from a man aged 45 to 65 who had recovered from COVID-19.

Concerning this clone: Other nucleotide sequences from this sample produce the same CDR3. V usage is TRBV5-1 and J usage is TRBJ1-2; D is possibly TRBD1 (6 bases). V lost 4 bases and J lost 6, with 13 bases in between. CDR1 SGHRS and CDR2 YFSETQ come from the germline V gene. The CDR3 extends over 13 amino acids. The CDR3 nucleotides read TGCGCCAGCAGCCTAGGGTACAGGGATGGCTACACCTTC. Translating gives CASSLGYRDGYTF. Full variable domain (outside the CDR3, taken from reference TRBV5-1 and TRBJ1-2): KAGVTQTPRYLIKTRGQQVTLSCSPISGHRSVSWYQQTPGQGLQFLFEYFSETQRNKGNFPGRFSGRQFSNSRSEMNVSTLELGDSALYLCASSLGYRDGYTFGSGTRLTVV.

V is TRBV14 and J is TRBJ2-2; TRBD1 might be the D (5 bases). This CDR3 region has 21 residues. V lost 1 base to trimming and J lost 0 bases, with 24 bases between them. CDR1 SGHDN and CDR2 FVKESK come from the germline V gene. The DNA for the CDR3 is TGTGCCAGCAGCCAAGCATCTGTTCGGGCAGGACATAACGCGAACACCGGGGAGCTGTTTTTT. Protein product: CASSQASVRAGHNANTGELFF.

The V gene is TRBV5-4, the J gene TRBJ2-7, with 7 bases identical to TRBD2. The CDR3 extends over 14 amino acids. The germline V gene encodes CDR1 SGHNT and CDR2 YYREEE (reference sequence). Trimming cost V 3 bases and J 4 bases; bases outside gene matches: 7. The CDR3 coding sequence is TGTGCCAGCAGCTCTGGACTAGACCAGTACGAGCAGTACGTC. Its translation: CASSSGLDQYEQYV.

The chain employs TRBV19 and TRBJ1-1; 7 bases line up with TRBD1. Germline-derived CDR1 and CDR2 are LNHDA and SQIVND (reference sequence). The CDR3 is made up of 15 amino acids. The V gene end was trimmed by 6 bases and the J gene end by 0 bases; junction bases not matched to a gene: 7. The CDR3 region has the DNA TGTGCCAGTAGGGGACAGATATGGATGAACACTGAAGCTTTCTTT. It yields the protein CASRGQIWMNTEAFF.

In DNA, the CDR3 is TGTGCCAGCAGACCGGACAGGACGTTGGCTTTCTTT. Translating gives CASRPDRTLAFF. The V gene is TRBV28, the J gene TRBJ1-1, with TRBD1 matching over 7 bases. The CDR3 is made up of 12 amino acids. V was clipped by 6 bases and J by 11 bases; unmatched bases: 9. CDR1 and CDR2 (germline): MDHEN, SYDVKM.

CDR3 coding DNA: TGTGCCAGCAGCGAAACGGGACAGGGTGGCAATCAGCCCCAGCATTTT. This codes for CASSETGQGGNQPQHF. The rearrangement uses TRBV21-1 and TRBJ1-5; the table gives TRBD1 as D, unverified against the DNA. TRBV21-1 is classified as a pseudogene. CDR3 length: 16 residues.

The J gene is TRBJ2-2, the V gene TRBV9; D perhaps matches TRBD1 (6 bases). V was pared by 4 bases and J by 4 bases, with 14 bases between. The length of the CDR3 is 15 residues. CDR1 is SGDLS, CDR2 YYNGEE, per germline. CDR3 region: CASSYLTGFTGELFF. CDR3 in DNA: TGTGCCAGCAGCTACCTTACAGGGTTCACCGGGGAGCTGTTTTTT.

V and J are TRBV5-1 and TRBJ1-1; 9 positions agree with TRBD1. V lost 0 bases and J lost 10; bases outside the gene matches: 4. This CDR3 is 13 amino acids long. In germline, CDR1 is SGHRS, CDR2 YFSETQ. CDR3: CASSLDGTGLAFF. The CDR3, as DNA: TGCGCCAGCAGCTTGGATGGGACAGGGTTAGCTTTCTTT.

The V call is TRBV15, the J call TRBJ2-4, with TRBD1 as a possible D gene (6 bases). The CDR3 spans 13 residues. V shed 5 bases and J shed 6 bases, with 11 bases lying between them. Per germline, CDR1 LNHNV and CDR2 YYDKDF (reference sequence). Here the CDR3 reads CATSSSDRNIQYF. In nucleotides, the CDR3 is TGTGCCACCAGCTCCTCGGACAGAAACATTCAGTACTTC.

The chain links TRBV28 to TRBJ2-7; 12 nucleotides agree with TRBD2. This CDR3 has 16 residues. Losses at the gene ends were 5 bases for V and 9 bases for J; bases not matched to a gene: 14. Germline V gene data show CDR1 as MDHEN and CDR2 as SYDVKM. Here the CDR3 DNA reads TGTGCCAGCAGTCCGCCCACTAGCGGGAGGAGGGAGGGGCAGTACTTC. It codes for CASSPPTSGRREGQYF.